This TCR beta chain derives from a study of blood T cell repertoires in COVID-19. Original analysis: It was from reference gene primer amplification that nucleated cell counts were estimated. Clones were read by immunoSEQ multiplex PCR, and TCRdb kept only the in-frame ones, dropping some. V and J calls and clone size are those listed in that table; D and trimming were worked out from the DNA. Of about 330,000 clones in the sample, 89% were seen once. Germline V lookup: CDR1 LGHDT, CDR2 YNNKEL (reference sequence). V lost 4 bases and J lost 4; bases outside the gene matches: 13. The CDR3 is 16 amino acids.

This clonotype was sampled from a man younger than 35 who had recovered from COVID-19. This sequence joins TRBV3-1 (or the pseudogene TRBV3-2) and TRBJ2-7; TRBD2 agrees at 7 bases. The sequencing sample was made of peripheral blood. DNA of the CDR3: TGTGCCAGCAGCCCCCGGGCAGCGGGGAGATTATACGAGCAGTACTTC. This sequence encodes CASSPRAAGRLYEQYF.